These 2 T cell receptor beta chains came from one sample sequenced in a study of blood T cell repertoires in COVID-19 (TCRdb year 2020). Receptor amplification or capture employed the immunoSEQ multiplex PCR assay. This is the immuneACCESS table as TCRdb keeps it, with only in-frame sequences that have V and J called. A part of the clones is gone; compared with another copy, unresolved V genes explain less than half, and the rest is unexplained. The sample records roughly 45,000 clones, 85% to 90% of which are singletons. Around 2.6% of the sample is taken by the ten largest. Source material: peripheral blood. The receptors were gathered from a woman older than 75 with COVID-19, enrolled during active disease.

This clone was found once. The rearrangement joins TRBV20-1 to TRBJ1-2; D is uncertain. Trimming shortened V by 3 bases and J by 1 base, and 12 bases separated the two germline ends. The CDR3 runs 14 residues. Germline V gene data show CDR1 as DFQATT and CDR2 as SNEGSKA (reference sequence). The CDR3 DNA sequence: TGCAGTGCTAGTAAAATAATTAATAACTATGGCTACACCTTC. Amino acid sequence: CSASKIINNYGYTF.

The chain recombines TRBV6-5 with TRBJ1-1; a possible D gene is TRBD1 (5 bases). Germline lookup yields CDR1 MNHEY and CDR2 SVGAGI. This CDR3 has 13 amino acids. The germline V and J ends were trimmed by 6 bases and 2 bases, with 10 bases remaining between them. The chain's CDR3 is CASRRQQNTEAFF. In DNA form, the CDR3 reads TGTGCCAGCAGAAGACAGCAAAACACTGAAGCTTTCTTT.